This TCR beta chain appears in the sequencing data of a study of cytomegalovirus exposure and HLA in healthy donors. Study-wide results and caveats: Productive status was seen about 87% or about 30% of the time for most TCR beta V segments in an earlier analysis. Relative to equally common others, HLA-associated TCR beta chains showed greater clonal expansion in a later analysis.

Concerning this clone: Its target is not known.

The CDR3 covers 16 residues. With 7 bases removed from V and 2 bases from J, the gap between germline ends came to 18 bases. Germline CDR1 and CDR2: LNHDA and SQIVND (reference sequence). Use of 60 Vbeta and 13 Jbeta primers characterized the PCR. Assay used: immunoSEQ multiplex PCR; TCRdb lists only in-frame clones, some missing. This table holds about 150,000 clones, about 80% found once. This receptor was obtained from a man younger than 40 in good health and CMV-seropositive. The sample was PBMCs. This chain connects TRBV19 to TRBJ1-5; a weak D match, TRBD1 (5 bases). CDR3 loop: CASKSGGTNGNQPQHF. The CDR3 region has the DNA TGTGCCAGTAAGAGTGGGGGGACCAACGGCAATCAGCCCCAGCATTTT.